The entry below gives a single TCR beta chain sequence along with its context. Its specificity is unknown. The CDR3 loop spans 13 amino acids. In germline, CDR1 is SGHTA, CDR2 FQGTGA. Deletions cut 5 bases from V and 7 bases from J, with 14 bases between. This entry is derived from a study of cytomegalovirus exposure and HLA in healthy donors. Study-wide results and limits: Altogether, some 160 TCR beta chains were recorded as cytomegalovirus-associated. Later analysis demonstrated an association between a missense DCLRE1C variant and TCR beta V- and J-gene trimming. Later analysis showed TCR association rates varying by HLA locus, highest for DRB1 and lowest for HLA-C.

The PCR employed 60 Vbeta primers together with 13 Jbeta primers. TCRdb's table, derived via immunoSEQ multiplex PCR, lists solely in-frame clones and lacks some. There are 92,000 or so clones in the sample; around three fifths occur only once, and roughly a fifth lies in the top ten. Sequenced: PBMCs. This clonotype originated in a woman between 45 and 60 years old in good health and CMV-seropositive. The chain joins TRBV7-3 to TRBJ1-1; D is uncertain. This CDR3 is CASSPAPGSEAFF. The CDR3 DNA reads TGTGCCAGCAGCCCCGCCCCAGGTAGTGAAGCTTTCTTT.